The clone carrying this TCR beta chain was seen only a few times. No antigen is known for it. This sample is drawn from a study of siplizumab effects on memory and regulatory T cells. Study-wide points: Alloreactive sequences tracing back to unstimulated CD4+ memory cells fell significantly with siplizumab. No functional test confirmed suppression by proliferating siplizumab-culture Tregs. Phenotypic classification as naive or memory proved unattainable for roughly 75-96% of proliferating CD4+ or CD8+ clones.

About 10^5 TCR templates per sample were sequenced. Data came from immunoSEQ multiplex PCR; TCRdb stores just in-frame clones and leaves some out. The sample consists of about 120,000 clones, around 90% of them appearing once. The CDR3 spans 13 residues. Trimming removed 0 bases at V and 7 bases at J, with 7 bases between. V and J are TRBV23-1 and TRBJ2-1, with TRBD2 as a possible D gene (6 bases). TRBV23-1 is an ORF for which the function is uncertain. The source of this sequence is a human donor in good health. Sequencing was performed on CD4+ T cells sorted from blood. The CDR3 here is CASSQSRGNEQFF. The CDR3 DNA is TGCGCCAGCAGTCAATCTCGGGGGAATGAGCAGTTCTTC.